This TCR beta chain is drawn from a study of blood T cell repertoires in COVID-19. For the study at large: Sites across the United States, Italy and Spain contributed samples from acute and convalescent COVID-19.

Here immunoSEQ multiplex PCR was the method, and the copy in TCRdb shows in-frame clones only, minus some. The sample lists approximately 300,000 clones, about 85% seen once, with about 1% in the top ten. Trimming removed 3 bases from V and 5 bases from J; junction bases left unmatched: 8. Germline assignment: CDR1 SGDLS and CDR2 YYNGEE. The CDR3 extends over 16 amino acids. Sequencing was done on a sample of peripheral blood. This TCR derives from a human donor with COVID-19, enrolled during active disease. The donor label of this sample is uncertain. The chain has TRBV9 and TRBJ1-5; TRBD1 aligns across 10 bases. In DNA, the CDR3 is TGTGCCAGCAGCGCTCAGGGGGACAGGGGTTATCAGCCCCAGCATTTT. This encodes CASSAQGDRGYQPQHF.